This T cell receptor (beta chain) was recovered during a study of blood T cell repertoires in COVID-19. The wider study: Whether acute or convalescent, the COVID-19 samples came from the United States, Italy and Spain. PBMCs, B-cell-depleted T cells, or T cells provided the cDNA or gDNA that made up the material.

Comment on this clone: The same CDR3 is also encoded by other DNA sequences in this sample.

In the authors' methods: By means of reference gene primer amplification, nucleated cell counts were estimated. Produced via immunoSEQ multiplex PCR; TCRdb's table is partial and in-frame only. The V and J calls and the clone size are those of that table, but D and trimming were determined from the DNA. The data contain 350,000 to 450,000 clones, approximately 90% of them singletons. Sequencing was performed on peripheral blood. This clonotype was sampled from a woman aged 40 to 55 with COVID-19, enrolled during active disease.

This chain's CDR3 is CASSLQGMNTEAFF. In DNA form, the CDR3 reads TGCGCCAGCAGCTTACAGGGTATGAACACTGAAGCTTTCTTT. The chain combines TRBV5-1 with TRBJ1-1; TRBD1 might be the D (6 bases). Germline V gene data show CDR1 as SGHRS and CDR2 as YFSETQ. The V end was cut by 2 bases, the J end by 0 bases, with 8 bases between. The CDR3 has 14 amino acids. The full variable domain, rest sourced from reference TRBV5-1 and TRBJ1-1, is KAGVTQTPRYLIKTRGQQVTLSCSPISGHRSVSWYQQTPGQGLQFLFEYFSETQRNKGNFPGRFSGRQFSNSRSEMNVSTLELGDSALYLCASSLQGMNTEAFFGQGTRLTVV.